This T cell receptor beta chain was documented in a study of T cell changes during pregnancy in multiple sclerosis. Trimming left V 6 bases short and J 4 bases short, with 10 bases between. The CDR3 spans 13 residues. The germline CDR1 and CDR2 sequences are MNHNY and SVGAGI (reference sequence). The method was immunoSEQ multiplex PCR; TCRdb's version includes in-frame clones alone and lacks a portion of them. In the table there are 30,000 to 35,000 clones, around 90% of which are singletons. The sample in question was CD4+ T cells from peripheral blood mononuclear cells, obtained in the first trimester of pregnancy. The chain is built from TRBV6-6 and TRBJ1-3; tentative D call: TRBD1 (6 bases). The sequence came from a female donor in good health, enrolled as a control in a pregnancy study. The chain's CDR3 is CASRWTDGNTIYF. The CDR3 nucleotides read TGTGCCAGCAGATGGACAGACGGAAACACCATATATTTT.